This entry describes one T cell receptor beta chain. Methods used by the authors: Cell counts per sample came from amplifying reference gene primers. The repertoire was sequenced with immunoSEQ multiplex PCR; TCRdb's copy has only in-frame clones and lacks some. V, J and clone size reflect that table, while D and trimming were determined from the DNA. This sample yields some 89,000 clones, of which 90% are seen a single time; 1.5% to 2% belongs to the top ten. The CDR3 consists of 12 residues. V lost 6 bases and J 4 bases, leaving 7 bases between the germline ends. Germline V gene lookup returns CDR1 MNHNY and CDR2 SVGAGI (reference sequence). The sample belongs to a study of blood T cell repertoires in COVID-19. Study at large: Material from acute and convalescent COVID-19 was sourced from the United States, Italy and Spain. T cells, B-cell-depleted T cells, or PBMCs supplied cDNA or gDNA.

The sequence derives from a man aged 55 to 69 with acute or convalescent COVID-19. The sequencing input was peripheral blood. The rearrangement links TRBV6-6 to TRBJ1-3; D unresolved. The CDR3 region is CASRREGNTIYF. CDR3 in DNA: TGTGCCAGCAGGCGCGAGGGAAACACCATATATTTT.